Each of the 28 T cell receptor beta chains below was sequenced from the same sample in a study of T cell responses to AZD1222 COVID-19 vaccine. The protocol was immunoSEQ multiplex PCR, while the TCRdb copy is restricted to in-frame clones and leaves out a portion. The table shows 90,000 to 100,000 clones, with roughly 85% occurring only once. The specimen was peripheral blood, collected 28 days after the second AZD1222 dose. Every receptor here comes from an adult who received the AZD1222 COVID-19 vaccine.

This rearrangement joins TRBV5-4 to TRBJ1-2; D not resolved. The germline CDR1 and CDR2 sequences are SGHNT and YYREEE (reference sequence). Deletions cut 3 bases from V and 6 bases from J, with 18 bases between. This CDR3 is built from 15 residues. CDR3 loop: CASSSPSVGADGYTF. CDR3 in DNA: TGTGCCAGCAGCTCCCCCTCGGTCGGAGCGGATGGCTACACCTTC.

The chain employs TRBV3-1 (or the pseudogene TRBV3-2) and TRBJ2-5; no definite D call. The germline CDR1 and CDR2 sequences are LGHDT and YNNKEL (reference sequence). The CDR3 spans 14 residues. V was cut by 8 bases and J by 2 bases, with 15 bases left in between. CDR3 sequence: CASGPPVFQETQYF. The CDR3 bases are TGTGCCAGCGGGCCGCCAGTCTTTCAAGAGACCCAGTACTTC.

The sample holds one count of this clone. This rearrangement joins TRBV27 to TRBJ2-3, with D maybe TRBD1 (7 bases). The CDR3 extends over 16 amino acids. Trimming took 2 bases from V and 2 from J, leaving 14 bases between them. Germline CDR1 MNHEY, CDR2 SMNVEV (reference sequence). The CDR3 here is CASSLSRGAHTDTQYF. CDR3 coding DNA: TGTGCCAGCAGTTTAAGCAGGGGGGCTCACACAGATACGCAGTATTTT.

The chain links TRBV5-1 to TRBJ2-1; D unresolved. This CDR3 is built from 16 residues. Trimming pared 0 bases from V and 0 bases from J, leaving 10 bases between. Germline V gene lookup returns CDR1 SGHRS and CDR2 YFSETQ. CDR3 DNA sequence: TGCGCCAGCAGCTTGGTTAGCAGTAGCTCCTACAATGAGCAGTTCTTC. This gives the protein CASSLVSSSSYNEQFF.

The chain combines TRBV7-3 with TRBJ1-4; D perhaps matches TRBD1 (5 bases). The CDR3 consists of 13 residues. In germline, CDR1 is SGHTA, CDR2 FQGTGA. Between the trimmed V and J ends, which lost 5 bases and 7 bases, there was a span of 11 bases. The CDR3 region is CASSQGQGEKLFF. CDR3 sequence (DNA): TGTGCCAGCAGCCAAGGCCAGGGTGAAAAACTGTTTTTT. The variable domain in full, completed from reference TRBV7-3 and TRBJ1-4, reads GAGVSQTPSNKVTEKGKYVELRCDPISGHTALYWYRQSLGQGPEFLIYFQGTGAADDSGLPNDRFFAVRPEGSVSTLKIQRTERGDSAVYLCASSQGQGEKLFFGSGTQLSVL.

The J gene is TRBJ2-6, the V gene TRBV5-1; a weak D match, TRBD1 (6 bases). The CDR3 is 16 amino acids. V was clipped by 3 bases and J by 0 bases, with 10 bases between them. Germline lookup yields CDR1 SGHRS and CDR2 YFSETQ. The CDR3 DNA reads as TGCGCCAGCAGCTCTTACAGGGCCTCTGGGGCCAACGTCCTGACTTTC. Its protein product is CASSSYRASGANVLTF.

Notes on this clone: The sample contains more than one DNA sequence encoding this CDR3. The V call is TRBV30, the J call TRBJ1-2, with unresolved D. Germline CDR1 and CDR2: GTSNPN and SVGIG (reference sequence). The CDR3 totals 12 residues. V dropped 4 bases and J dropped 2 bases, with 8 bases sitting between them. In DNA form, the CDR3 reads TGTGCCTGGACGGACGGGAACTATGGCTACACCTTC. Translated, it gives CAWTDGNYGYTF. The full variable domain, with the rest looked up from reference TRBV30 and TRBJ1-2, is SQTIHQWPATLVQPVGSPLSLECTVEGTSNPNLYWYRQAAGRGLQLLFYSVGIGQISSEVPQNLSASRPQDRQFILSSKKLLLSDSGFYLCAWTDGNYGYTFGSGTRLTVV.

The rearrangement uses TRBV14 and TRBJ1-2; no definite D call. Germline CDR1 is SGHDN and CDR2 is FVKESK. Trimming took off 1 base at V and 4 bases at J, with 7 bases between the two ends. CDR3 size: 13 residues. The CDR3: CASSQVRVYGYTF. The CDR3 DNA reads as TGTGCCAGCAGCCAAGTCCGGGTCTATGGCTACACCTTC. Supplemented by reference TRBV14 and TRBJ1-2, the full variable domain reads EAGVTQFPSHSVIEKGQTVTLRCDPISGHDNLYWYRRVMGKEIKFLLHFVKESKQDESGMPNNRFLAERTGGTYSTLKVQPAELEDSGVYFCASSQVRVYGYTFGSGTRLTVV.

This chain uses TRBV5-1 with TRBJ2-3; maybe TRBD2 (6 bases). The V gene's germline CDR1 is SGHRS and CDR2 YFSETQ. The CDR3 length is 15 residues. V was cut by 0 bases and J by 0 bases, with 8 bases left in between. The CDR3 loop is CASSLVRGSTDTQYF. In nucleotides, the CDR3 is TGCGCCAGCAGCTTGGTTCGGGGGAGCACAGATACGCAGTATTTT.

This clone was recorded once. This chain uses TRBV28 with TRBJ1-4; TRBD1 matches at 8 bases. Germline V CDR1 and CDR2: MDHEN, SYDVKM. Trimming removed 3 bases from V and 6 bases from J; junction bases left unmatched: 3. CDR3 length: 14 amino acids. The CDR3 region is CASSLAGGYEKLFF. CDR3 nucleotide sequence: TGTGCCAGCAGTTTGGCAGGGGGCTATGAAAAACTGTTTTTT.

The chain has TRBV7-9 and TRBJ2-1; 14 positions agree with TRBD2. The germline CDR1 and CDR2 sequences are SEHNR and FQNEAQ (reference sequence). The CDR3 loop spans 16 amino acids. The ends lost 0 bases at V and 5 bases at J; junction bases unmatched: 0. The CDR3 DNA reads as TGTGCCAGCAGCTTAGCGACTAGCGGGAGGGACAATGAGCAGTTCTTC. Amino acids: CASSLATSGRDNEQFF.

This chain uses TRBV6-5 with TRBJ1-5; D unclear. CDR3 length: 12 amino acids. V lost 5 bases and J 11 bases, leaving 13 bases between the germline ends. The V gene's germline CDR1 is MNHEY and CDR2 SVGAGI. CDR3 nucleotides: TGTGCCAGCAGTCCACCAGAAAGGTCCCAGCATTTT. Translated, it gives CASSPPERSQHF.

This chain joins TRBV19 and TRBJ2-2; the match to TRBD2 covers 9 bases. The CDR3 contains 16 residues. V trimming: 5 bases; J trimming: 2 bases; junction bases outside the gene matches: 6. Germline CDR1 and CDR2: LNHDA and SQIVND (reference sequence). This chain's CDR3 is CASSPRLAANTGELFF. CDR3 in DNA: TGTGCCAGTAGTCCCAGACTAGCGGCAAACACCGGGGAGCTGTTTTTT.

CDR3 in amino acids: CSAQTGSSNYEQYF. The CDR3 nucleotides are TGCAGCGCGCAGACAGGGTCTTCTAACTATGAGCAGTACTTC. The genes are TRBV29-1 and TRBJ2-7, with 7 bases that match TRBD1. Unmatched junction bases numbered 16, after V lost 7 bases and J lost 7 bases. The CDR3 spans 14 residues. CDR1 is SQVTM and CDR2 is ANQGSEA in the germline V gene.

The gene calls are TRBV7-9 and TRBJ2-7; 13 nucleotides match TRBD2. Per the germline V gene, CDR1 is SEHNR and CDR2 is FQNEAQ (reference sequence). The ends lost 5 bases at V and 5 bases at J; junction bases unmatched: 6. The CDR3 has 15 amino acids. The CDR3 is CASSRTGTSGDEQYF. The CDR3 DNA reads as TGTGCCAGCAGCCGTACCGGGACTAGCGGGGACGAGCAGTACTTC. The variable domain in full, with the rest retrieved from reference TRBV7-9 and TRBJ2-7, is DTGVSQNPRHKITKRGQNVTFRCDPISEHNRLYWYRQTLGQGPEFLTYFQNEAQLEKSRLLSDRFSAERPKGSFSTLEIQRTEQGDSAMYLCASSRTGTSGDEQYFGPGTRLTVT.

The chain combines TRBV11-2 with TRBJ2-1; possible D gene TRBD1, 5 bases. The CDR3 covers 14 residues. V was pared by 8 bases and J by 6 bases, with 17 bases between. CDR1 and CDR2 from the germline V gene are SGHAT and FQNNGV. CDR3 in DNA: TGTGCCAGCCAAAGGGGTCCGGTGGGCAATGAGCAGTTCTTC. It yields the protein CASQRGPVGNEQFF.

This rearrangement joins TRBV3-1 (or the pseudogene TRBV3-2) to TRBJ1-1; D remains ambiguous. Deletions cut 1 base from V and 3 bases from J, with 9 bases between. Germline V gives CDR1 LGHDT, CDR2 YNNKEL (reference sequence). The CDR3 is made up of 14 amino acids. CDR3 DNA sequence: TGTGCCAGCAGCCAAGTCGGAAGGGACACTGAAGCTTTCTTT. This translates into CASSQVGRDTEAFF.

V is TRBV30 and J is TRBJ2-5; D is perhaps TRBD2 (5 bases). V lost 4 bases and J lost 1, with 7 bases in between. Germline loops: CDR1 GTSNPN, CDR2 SVGIG (reference sequence). The CDR3 contains 12 residues. CDR3 residues: CAWTRGQETQYF. The DNA of the CDR3 is TGTGCCTGGACTCGGGGCCAAGAGACCCAGTACTTC. The full variable domain, with the rest looked up from reference TRBV30 and TRBJ2-5, is SQTIHQWPATLVQPVGSPLSLECTVEGTSNPNLYWYRQAAGRGLQLLFYSVGIGQISSEVPQNLSASRPQDRQFILSSKKLLLSDSGFYLCAWTRGQETQYFGPGTRLLVL.

The DNA for the CDR3 is TGTGCCAGTAGTCGTTCGCAATGGGACAGGGTGAACACTGAAGCTTTCTTT. Its protein product is CASSRSQWDRVNTEAFF. The rearrangement links TRBV19 to TRBJ1-1; TRBD1 matches 9 bases. The V segment lost 5 bases and the J segment 0 bases; nucleotides outside the gene matches: 10. There are 17 residues in the CDR3. Per germline, CDR1 LNHDA and CDR2 SQIVND (reference sequence). Combining the CDR3 with reference TRBV19 and TRBJ1-1 gives the whole variable domain DGGITQSPKYLFRKEGQNVTLSCEQNLNHDAMYWYRQDPGQGLRLIYYSQIVNDFQKGDIAEGYSVSREKKESFPLTVTSAQKNPTAFYLCASSRSQWDRVNTEAFFGQGTRLTVV.

The chain joins TRBV3-1 (or the pseudogene TRBV3-2) to TRBJ1-6, with a tentative D call TRBD1 (5 bases). Germline CDR1 LGHDT, CDR2 YNNKEL (reference sequence). The V and J ends lost 4 bases and 7 bases respectively, with 14 bases between them. The CDR3 length is 15 residues. The CDR3 reads CASSLMGRVNSPLHF. The CDR3 DNA sequence: TGTGCCAGCAGCCTCATGGGCAGGGTCAATTCACCCCTCCACTTT.

This clone was observed a single time. The V gene is TRBV5-6, the J gene TRBJ2-4, with 8 nucleotides matching TRBD2. The germline V gene encodes CDR1 SGHDT and CDR2 YYEEEE. The CDR3 loop spans 16 amino acids. V was clipped by 4 bases and J by 1 base; unmatched bases: 7. In nucleotides, the CDR3 is TGTGCCAGCAGCCCGATCGGGGGGGCGGCCAAAAACATTCAGTACTTC. It encodes CASSPIGGAAKNIQYF.

The chain combines TRBV10-3 with TRBJ1-3, with D perhaps matching TRBD1 (5 bases). Trimming shortened V by 2 bases and J by 0 bases, and 14 bases separated the two germline ends. This CDR3 spans 17 amino acids. CDR1 ENHRY and CDR2 SYGVKD come from the germline V gene. The CDR3 nucleotides read TGTGCCATCAGTGAGCGGTTAGACAGAAACTCTGGAAACACCATATATTTT. It encodes CAISERLDRNSGNTIYF.

This clone is a singleton in its sample. The chain employs TRBV4-1 and TRBJ1-4; D is unclear. V gave up 5 bases and J gave up 6 bases, with 7 bases separating them. The CDR3 is 12 residues long. Germline loops: CDR1 MGHRA, CDR2 YSYEKL. Written as DNA, the CDR3 is TGCGCCAGCAGCGAGCCCTATGAAAAACTGTTTTTT. Its protein product is CASSEPYEKLFF.

This clone was observed once. The chain combines TRBV28 with TRBJ2-7; D remains unclear. V was trimmed by 3 bases and J by 0 bases, leaving 15 bases between them. The CDR3 is 16 residues long. Germline V gene sequence: CDR1 MDHEN, CDR2 SYDVKM. CDR3 residues: CASSLSIGSPSYEQYF. The CDR3 DNA is TGTGCCAGCAGTTTGTCGATCGGTTCACCCTCCTACGAGCAGTACTTC.

The chain carries TRBV5-4 and TRBJ1-3; TRBD1 might be the D (6 bases). Deletions cut 1 base from V and 4 bases from J, with 9 bases between. The CDR3 is 14 amino acids. CDR1 SGHNT and CDR2 YYREEE come from the germline V gene (reference sequence). CDR3 nucleotide sequence: TGTGCCAGCAGCTTGACAGGGTCCGGAAACACCATATATTTT. Its protein is CASSLTGSGNTIYF.

This chain links TRBV4-3 with TRBJ2-1; TRBD2 is a possible D gene (6 bases). Trimming shortened V by 0 bases and J by 0 bases, and 15 bases separated the two germline ends. The CDR3 has 18 residues. Germline V lookup: CDR1 LGHNA, CDR2 YSLEER. The chain's CDR3 is CASSQDGSGLGSYNEQFF. DNA of the CDR3: TGCGCCAGCAGCCAAGATGGTAGCGGATTAGGCTCCTACAATGAGCAGTTCTTC.

The rearrangement joins TRBV19 to TRBJ1-5; D gene unclear. V was shortened by 1 base and J by 0 bases, with 7 bases between the two germline ends. The CDR3 length is 15 residues. Germline CDR1 is LNHDA and CDR2 is SQIVND (reference sequence). CDR3 region: CASSIGAHSNQPQHF. CDR3 bases: TGTGCCAGTAGTATAGGGGCGCATAGCAATCAGCCCCAGCATTTT. Using reference TRBV19 and TRBJ1-5 for the parts outside the CDR3, the full variable domain is DGGITQSPKYLFRKEGQNVTLSCEQNLNHDAMYWYRQDPGQGLRLIYYSQIVNDFQKGDIAEGYSVSREKKESFPLTVTSAQKNPTAFYLCASSIGAHSNQPQHFGDGTRLSIL.

The J gene is TRBJ2-1, the V gene TRBV30, with a possible D match to TRBD2 (5 bases). Trimming took 4 bases from V and 4 from J, leaving 20 bases between them. In germline, CDR1 is GTSNPN, CDR2 SVGIG (reference sequence). This CDR3 is built from 16 residues. CDR3: CAWTTAGRNYYNEQFF. The CDR3 DNA reads as TGTGCCTGGACCACTGCGGGCCGAAATTATTACAATGAGCAGTTCTTC.